The rows below give T cell receptor beta chains drawn from one sample of a study of cytomegalovirus exposure and HLA in healthy donors. TCRdb's table, derived via immunoSEQ multiplex PCR, lists solely in-frame clones and lacks some. Of 35,000 to 50,000 clones in the sample, more than 85% are singletons; the top ten hold 5.6%. The sequencing sample was made of PBMCs. Receptors originate from a young man in good health and CMV-seronegative. The CDR3 runs from the conserved cysteine through the conserved F or W. A D gene is named only where the DNA matches it firmly. Part of the rows lack a size; the others show once, few, many or a class for expanded clones.

>NA|TRBV5-1|TRBJ2-7|NA
CASSSDYHYEQYF
TGCGCCAGCAGCTCAGACTACCACTACGAGCAGTACTTC
>TRBD1|TRBV19|TRBJ2-1|NA
CASSIVQGAMDNEQFF
TGTGCCAGTAGTATAGTACAGGGGGCCATGGACAATGAGCAGTTCTTC
>NA|TRBV29-1|TRBJ2-2|NA
CSAERGGAGELFF
TGCAGCGCCGAGAGGGGGGGCGCCGGGGAGCTGTTTTTT
>NA|TRBV28|TRBJ2-7|NA
CASSLATGLYEQYF
TGTGCCAGCAGTTTAGCGACAGGACTCTACGAGCAGTACTTC
>NA|TRBV4-1|TRBJ1-2|few
CASSQAGHAPRDYGYTF
TGCGCCAGCAGCCAAGCAGGGCATGCCCCCCGGGACTATGGCTACACCTTC
>NA|TRBV6-1|TRBJ1-2|NA
CASSESQGRGYTF
TGTGCCAGCAGTGAAAGTCAGGGCCGAGGCTACACCTTC
>NA|TRBV5-5|TRBJ2-7|NA
CASSFGSRGSSYEQYF
TGTGCCAGCAGCTTCGGGTCTCGGGGTAGCTCCTACGAGCAGTACTTC
>NA|TRBV5-1|TRBJ2-7|NA
CASSLTGSSHEQYF
TGCGCCAGCAGCTTGACAGGTTCAAGCCACGAGCAGTACTTC
>NA|TRBV7-3|TRBJ2-1|NA
CASSSDGGDGNNEQFF
TGTGCCAGCAGCTCAGATGGAGGAGATGGAAACAATGAGCAGTTCTTC
>NA|TRBV28|TRBJ1-1|NA
CASSLDSNTEAFF
TGTGCCAGCAGTTTGGACTCGAACACTGAAGCTTTCTTT
>TRBD2|TRBV5-1|TRBJ2-1|NA
CASSGLAGGYNEQFF
TGCGCCAGCAGCGGACTAGCGGGAGGGTACAATGAGCAGTTCTTC
>TRBD2|TRBV7-3|TRBJ2-3|NA
CASSLAGLAVLGDTQYF
TGTGCCAGCAGCCTAGCGGGACTAGCGGTCCTTGGAGATACGCAGTATTTT
>TRBD1|TRBV18|TRBJ1-2|NA
CASSKTGVDYGYTF
TGTGCCAGCTCAAAAACAGGGGTAGACTATGGCTACACCTTC
>NA|TRBV5-5|TRBJ2-7|NA
CASTPGGSEQYF
TGTGCCAGCACCCCTGGGGGGAGCGAGCAGTACTTC
>TRBD2|TRBV6-5|TRBJ2-1|NA
CASSSIAGGSYNEQFF
TGTGCCAGCAGTTCCATAGCGGGAGGGTCCTACAATGAGCAGTTCTTC
>TRBD1|TRBV6-4|TRBJ1-2|NA
CASRGTGNGYTF
TGTGCCAGCAGGGGGACAGGGAATGGCTACACCTTC
>TRBD2|TRBV19|TRBJ2-7|NA
CASSSGTTAGGYEQYF
TGTGCCAGTTCCTCGGGTACGACCGCGGGGGGCTACGAGCAGTACTTC
>NA|TRBV5-6|TRBJ2-1|NA
CASSYGGTVDEQFF
TGTGCCAGCAGCTACGGAGGTACGGTCGATGAGCAGTTCTTC
>NA|TRBV7-9|TRBJ2-3|NA
CASSLAVSTDTQYF
TGTGCCAGCAGCTTGGCGGTTAGCACAGATACGCAGTATTTT
>TRBD1|TRBV5-4|TRBJ2-5|NA
CASSLLQGALETQYF
TGTGCCAGCAGCTTGTTGCAGGGGGCTTTAGAGACCCAGTACTTC
>NA|TRBV6-1|TRBJ2-7|NA
CASSESGTETYEQYF
TGTGCCAGCAGTGAGTCAGGGACTGAGACCTACGAGCAGTACTTC
>NA|TRBV9|TRBJ1-2|NA
CASSPKTGDGYTF
TGTGCCAGCAGCCCGAAGACGGGGGATGGCTACACCTTC
>NA|TRBV6-1|TRBJ1-6|once
CASSEAGWRSSYNSPLHF
TGTGCCAGCAGTGAAGCCGGGTGGAGGAGCTCCTATAATTCACCCCTCCACTTT
>NA|TRBV11-2|TRBJ2-2|NA
CASSSHSRGGELFF
TGTGCCAGCAGCTCGCATTCTAGAGGCGGGGAGCTGTTTTTT
>TRBD2|TRBV7-9|TRBJ2-5|NA
CASSLVGRFGETQYF
TGTGCCAGCAGCTTAGTCGGGAGGTTTGGAGAGACCCAGTACTTC
>NA|TRBV28|TRBJ1-5|NA
CASNPLGQGGQPQHF
TGTGCCAGCAACCCCCTGGGGCAGGGTGGTCAGCCCCAGCATTTT
>TRBD2|TRBV7-8|TRBJ2-2|NA
CASSSRTSGRAPNTGELFF
TGTGCCAGCAGTTCCCGGACTAGCGGGAGAGCCCCGAACACCGGGGAGCTGTTTTTT